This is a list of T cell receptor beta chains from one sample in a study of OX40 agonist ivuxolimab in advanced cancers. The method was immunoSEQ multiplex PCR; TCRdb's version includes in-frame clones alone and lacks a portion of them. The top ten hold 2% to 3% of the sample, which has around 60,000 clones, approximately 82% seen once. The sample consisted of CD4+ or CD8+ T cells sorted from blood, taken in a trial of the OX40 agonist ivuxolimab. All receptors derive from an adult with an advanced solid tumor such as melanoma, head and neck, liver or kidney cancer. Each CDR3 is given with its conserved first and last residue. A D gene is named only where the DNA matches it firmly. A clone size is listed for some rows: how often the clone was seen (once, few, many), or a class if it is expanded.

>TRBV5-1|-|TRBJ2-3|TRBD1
TGCGCCAGCAGCGTCCCGGGACAGAGCACAGATACGCAGTATTTT
CASSVPGQSTDTQYF
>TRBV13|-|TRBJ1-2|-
TGTGCCAGCAGGCGCGGGGGGGCAGGATTCAATGGCTACACCTTC
CASRRGGAGFNGYTF
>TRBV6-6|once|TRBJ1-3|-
TGTGCCAGCAGCGCAGGGCGTCGCTCTGGAAACACCATATATTTT
CASSAGRRSGNTIYF
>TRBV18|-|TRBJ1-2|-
TGTGCCAGCTCACCACTCGGGAGGGAAAACTATGGCTACACCTTC
CASSPLGRENYGYTF
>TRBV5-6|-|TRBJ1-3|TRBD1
TGTGCCAGCAGCTGGATACAGGGGGCTTCTGGAAACACCATATATTTT
CASSWIQGASGNTIYF
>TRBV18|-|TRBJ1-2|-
TGTGCCAGCTCACACGACAGATATGGCTACACCTTC
CASSHDRYGYTF
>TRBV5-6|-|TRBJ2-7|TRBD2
TGTGCCAGCAGCAAGGGACTAGTTGGCAGCGAGCAGTACTTC
CASSKGLVGSEQYF
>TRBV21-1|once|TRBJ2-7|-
TGTGCCAGCAGCACCTGTAAACTCTACGAGCAGTACTTC
CASSTCKLYEQYF
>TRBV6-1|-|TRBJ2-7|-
TGTGCCAGTAGAACTCAGGGCTCCGAGCAGTACTTC
CASRTQGSEQYF
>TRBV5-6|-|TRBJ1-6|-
TGTGCCAGCAGCGGGGGCTATAATAATTCACCCCTCCACTTT
CASSGGYNNSPLHF
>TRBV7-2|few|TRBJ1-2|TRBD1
TGTGCCAGCAGCTTGGGACAGGTCTATGGCTACACCTTC
CASSLGQVYGYTF
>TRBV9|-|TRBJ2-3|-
TGTGCCAGCAGCGGTCCCCGGGGGCGGGGCTCCACAGATACGCAGTATTTT
CASSGPRGRGSTDTQYF
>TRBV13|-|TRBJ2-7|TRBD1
TGTGCCAGCAGCTTGGGCGGGACAGGGCTGATTGCCTACGAGCAGTACTTC
CASSLGGTGLIAYEQYF
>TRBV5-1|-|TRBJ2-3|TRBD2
TGCGCCAGCCAGATAGCGGGGACCACTAGCACAGATACGCAGTATTTT
CASQIAGTTSTDTQYF
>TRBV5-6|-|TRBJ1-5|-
TGTGCCAGCAGCCCGTGGGGGAATCAGCCCCAGCATTTT
CASSPWGNQPQHF
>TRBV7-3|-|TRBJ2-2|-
TGTGCCAGCAGTCACGAGAACACCGGGGAGCTGTTTTTT
CASSHENTGELFF
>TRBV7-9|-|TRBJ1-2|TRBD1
TGTGCCAGCAGCTTGACAGGGGGCTATGGCTACACCTTC
CASSLTGGYGYTF
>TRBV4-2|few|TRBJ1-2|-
TGTGCCAGCAGCCAAGATAGGGGGTCTAACTATGGCTACACCTTC
CASSQDRGSNYGYTF
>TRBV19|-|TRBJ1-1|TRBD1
TGTGCCAGTAAGGGCGGGACAGCTAACACTGAAGCTTTCTTT
CASKGGTANTEAFF
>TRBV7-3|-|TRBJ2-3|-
TGTGCCAGCAGCAGGGAAAGAAGCACAGATACGCAGTATTTT
CASSRERSTDTQYF
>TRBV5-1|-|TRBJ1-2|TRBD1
TGCGCCAGCAGCCAGGACAGGGAAGGTGTTGGCTACACCTTC
CASSQDREGVGYTF
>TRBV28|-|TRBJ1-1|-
TGTGCCAGCAGTTCCGTGAACACTGAAGCTTTCTTT
CASSSVNTEAFF
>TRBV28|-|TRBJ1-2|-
TGTGCCAGCAGTTTCGGGGGCAGTGGCTCAGGGGGCTACACCTTC
CASSFGGSGSGGYTF
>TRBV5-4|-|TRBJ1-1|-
TGTGCCAGCAGCTTTTGGCTCGGGATGAACACTGAAGCTTTCTTT
CASSFWLGMNTEAFF
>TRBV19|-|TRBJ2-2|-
TGTGCCAGTAGTCCTCCCGGGCACCCCGGGGAGCTGTTTTTT
CASSPPGHPGELFF
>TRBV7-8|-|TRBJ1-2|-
TGTGCCAGCAGGGGGGACCTCCCTTCGGATTATGGCTACACCTTC
CASRGDLPSDYGYTF
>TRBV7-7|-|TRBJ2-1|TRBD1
TGTGCTAGCAGCAAGGACAGGGGGGCTTATGAGCAGTTCTTC
CASSKDRGAYEQFF
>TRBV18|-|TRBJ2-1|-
TGTGCCAGCTCACCAGGGCAGCCCTACAATGAGCAGTTCTTC
CASSPGQPYNEQFF
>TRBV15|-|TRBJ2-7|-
TGTGCCACCAGCAGATATGGGCACATCTCCTACGAGCAGTACTTC
CATSRYGHISYEQYF
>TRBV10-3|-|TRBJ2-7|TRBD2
TGTGCCATAGCCGTAGTAGCGGGGACTTACTACGAGCAGTACTTC
CAIAVVAGTYYEQYF
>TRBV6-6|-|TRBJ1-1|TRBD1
TGTGCCAGCAGTTACTCCTGGGACAGGGGAACTGAAGCTTTCTTT
CASSYSWDRGTEAFF
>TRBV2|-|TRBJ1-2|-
TGTGCCAGCAGCGGCAGGGACTATGGCTACACCTTC
CASSGRDYGYTF
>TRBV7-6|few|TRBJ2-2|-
TGTGCCAGCAGCTTAGTAAGGGGCTCCGGGGAGCTGTTTTTT
CASSLVRGSGELFF
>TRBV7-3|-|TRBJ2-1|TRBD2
TGTGCCAGCAGTCCACTAGCGGGGGGTACCTACAATGAGCAGTTCTTC
CASSPLAGGTYNEQFF
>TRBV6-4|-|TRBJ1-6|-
TGTGCCAGCAGTGAAGGGGGACAACCAGGGACACCCCTCCACTTT
CASSEGGQPGTPLHF